The table lists the clone carrying this T cell receptor (beta chain) with many counts. Using its own MiXCR run on the 5' RACE reads, TCRdb lists one record per CDR3 protein. Altogether tens of thousands of distinct CDR3 sequences are present, roughly 6.9% being singletons, with the ten largest covering around 38%. This specimen belongs to a study of T cells after yellow fever vaccination. Germline-derived CDR1 and CDR2 are SEHNR and FQNEAQ (reference sequence). The CDR3 consists of 15 residues. The V gene lost 5 bases and the J gene lost 4 bases, with 18 bases spanning the gap. The TCR sequence derives from a young man who received the YFV17D yellow fever vaccine. The specimen comprised CD8+ T cells sorted from PBMCs, sampled on the day of the first yellow fever vaccination. This chain joins TRBV7-9 and TRBJ2-7; tentative D call: TRBD1 (6 bases). CDR3 sequence: CASSDLEDSVYEQYF. CDR3 nucleotide sequence: TGTGCCAGCAGCGACCTGGAGGACAGCGTTTACGAGCAGTACTTC.